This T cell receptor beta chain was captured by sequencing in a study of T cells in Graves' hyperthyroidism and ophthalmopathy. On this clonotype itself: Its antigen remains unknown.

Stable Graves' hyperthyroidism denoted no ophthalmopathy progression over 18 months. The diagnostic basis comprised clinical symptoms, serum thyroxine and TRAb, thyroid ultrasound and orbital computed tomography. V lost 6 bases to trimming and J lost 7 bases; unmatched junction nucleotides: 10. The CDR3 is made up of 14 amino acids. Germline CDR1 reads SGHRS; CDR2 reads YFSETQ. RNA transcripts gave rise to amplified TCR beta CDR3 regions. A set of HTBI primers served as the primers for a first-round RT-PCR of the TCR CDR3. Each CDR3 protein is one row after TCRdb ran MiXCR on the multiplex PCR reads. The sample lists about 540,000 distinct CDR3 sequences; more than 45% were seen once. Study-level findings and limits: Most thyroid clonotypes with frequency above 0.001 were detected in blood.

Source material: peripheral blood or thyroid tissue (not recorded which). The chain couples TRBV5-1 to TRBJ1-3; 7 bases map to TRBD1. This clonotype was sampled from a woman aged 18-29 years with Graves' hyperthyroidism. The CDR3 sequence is CASNRQGLGNTIYF. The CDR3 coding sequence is TGCGCCAGCAACCGACAGGGCTTGGGGAACACCATATATTTT.